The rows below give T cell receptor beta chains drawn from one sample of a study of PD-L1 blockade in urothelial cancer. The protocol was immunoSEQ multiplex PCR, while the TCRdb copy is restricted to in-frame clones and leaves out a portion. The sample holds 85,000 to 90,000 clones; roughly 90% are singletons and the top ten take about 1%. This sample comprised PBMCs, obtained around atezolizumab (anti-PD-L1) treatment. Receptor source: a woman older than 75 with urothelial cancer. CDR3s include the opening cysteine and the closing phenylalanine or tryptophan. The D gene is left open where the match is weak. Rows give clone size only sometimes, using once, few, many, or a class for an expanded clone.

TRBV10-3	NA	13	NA	CAIREREAGELFF
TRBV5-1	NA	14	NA	CASSTGAGANVLTF
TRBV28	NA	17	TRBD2	CASSLGLAGVWGETQYF
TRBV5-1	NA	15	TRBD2	CASSPIAGGNYEQYF
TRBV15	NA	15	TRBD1	CATTGTGFSGNTIYF
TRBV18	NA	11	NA	CASSPGDTQYF
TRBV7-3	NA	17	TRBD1	CASSGNRDRTSTDTQYF
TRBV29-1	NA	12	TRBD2	CSVGAGGREQYF
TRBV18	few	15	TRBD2	CASSPPSGSKHEQFF
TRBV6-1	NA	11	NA	CASKAGTPIYF
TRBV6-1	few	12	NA	CASTWAHEKLFF
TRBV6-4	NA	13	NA	CASSAEEGQPQHF